This T cell receptor beta chain was documented in a study of T-cell memory formation after mild COVID-19. About the study: Largely donor-specific sequence clusters came from a couple of donors.

This clonotype was seen ten or more times. Using constant-segment primers, 5'RACE produced TCR alpha and TCR beta cDNA libraries carrying sample barcodes and UMIs. TCRdb reprocessed the 5' RACE reads via MiXCR and lists one record per CDR3 protein. The top ten hold more than 20% of the sample, which has around 250,000 distinct CDR3 sequences, approximately 15% seen once. V lost 7 bases and J lost 6, with 14 bases in between. Looked up from germline, CDR1 is SGHTA and CDR2 is FQGNSA. This CDR3 is 13 amino acids long. The clonotype comes from a man aged 18 to 29 who had mild COVID-19 (a few samples of this study predate the infection). Cell type and time point are not known. Material for sequencing was PBMCs or a T cell subset sorted from them (not recorded which). The chain has TRBV7-2 and TRBJ2-3; D uncertain. The CDR3 coding sequence is TGTGCCAGCACCCAGTGGATCGGGGATACGCAGTATTTT. Its protein product is CASTQWIGDTQYF.